This TCR beta chain derives from a study of cytomegalovirus exposure and HLA in healthy donors. Background on the study: The use of the same platform for the approximately 130 validation repertoires and the roughly 700 first-cohort repertoires was reported by a later analysis.

Concerning this clone itself: Its antigen is still unknown.

Whole-study findings and limits: Three chains linked to CMV were shown in vitro to be specific for CMV antigens. TCR clusters originating in the first cohort tended to co-occur in the 110 or so validation repertoires, according to a later analysis.

Only in-frame clones appear in the TCRdb table, and some are missing; sequencing was by immunoSEQ multiplex PCR. The profile shows 100,000 to 150,000 clones, 85% to 90% of them singletons. The ends were cut back, 6 bases at V and 11 bases at J, with 19 bases in the middle. Germline V gene lookup returns CDR1 SGHDN and CDR2 FVKESK. This CDR3 spans 13 amino acids. V and J are TRBV14 and TRBJ1-1; no clear D. The TCR sequence derives from a woman between 18 and 30 years old in good health and CMV-seronegative. The sequenced sample consisted of PBMCs. For the CDR3, the DNA is TGTGCCAGCAGTCTGGGATGGATGACTAGCGCTTTCTTT. Protein product: CASSLGWMTSAFF. Full variable domain (outside the CDR3, taken from reference TRBV14 and TRBJ1-1): EAGVTQFPSHSVIEKGQTVTLRCDPISGHDNLYWYRRVMGKEIKFLLHFVKESKQDESGMPNNRFLAERTGGTYSTLKVQPAELEDSGVYFCASSLGWMTSAFFGQGTRLTVV.